Listed below are T cell receptor beta chains from one sample, sequenced in a study of T cell responses to AZD1222 COVID-19 vaccine. Profiled with immunoSEQ multiplex PCR; TCRdb holds only in-frame clones, not every one. The repertoire holds tens of thousands of clones, with more than 75% as singletons. Source: peripheral blood, taken on day 0 of AZD1222 vaccination. The origin of the receptors is an adult in good health. Both conserved end residues are part of each CDR3. A D gene is named only where the DNA matches it firmly. Only some rows state a clone size, as once, few, many or a class for expanded clones.

clone_size: NA; v_call: TRBV6-5; d_call: NA; j_call: TRBJ2-1; cdr3_aa: CASRYIYKNNEQFF; cdr3_nt: TGTGCCAGCAGGTACATTTACAAGAACAATGAGCAGTTCTTC
clone_size: NA; v_call: TRBV28; d_call: NA; j_call: TRBJ2-3; cdr3_aa: CAARPVSTDTQYF; cdr3_nt: TGTGCCGCCAGGCCGGTTAGCACAGATACGCAGTATTTT
clone_size: NA; v_call: TRBV2; d_call: NA; j_call: TRBJ2-7; cdr3_aa: CASSETARASYEQYF; cdr3_nt: TGTGCCAGCAGTGAAACTGCGAGGGCCTCTTACGAGCAGTACTTC
clone_size: NA; v_call: TRBV21-1; d_call: NA; j_call: TRBJ2-5; cdr3_aa: CASSKWSSHRETQYF; cdr3_nt: TGTGCCAGCAGCAAATGGAGTTCGCATAGAGAGACCCAGTACTTC
clone_size: NA; v_call: TRBV9; d_call: NA; j_call: TRBJ2-1; cdr3_aa: CASSFTGSSYNEQFF; cdr3_nt: TGTGCCAGCAGCTTCACAGGGTCCTCCTACAATGAGCAGTTCTTC
clone_size: NA; v_call: TRBV19; d_call: NA; j_call: TRBJ1-4; cdr3_aa: CASSMGIGPGGEKLFF; cdr3_nt: TGTGCCAGTAGTATGGGGATCGGGCCGGGAGGTGAAAAACTGTTTTTT
clone_size: NA; v_call: TRBV4-1; d_call: NA; j_call: TRBJ1-5; cdr3_aa: CASSQDPRGIRGNNQPQHF; cdr3_nt: TGCGCCAGCAGCCAAGATCCGCGGGGTATCAGAGGGAACAATCAGCCCCAGCATTTT
clone_size: NA; v_call: TRBV11-1; d_call: TRBD2; j_call: TRBJ2-1; cdr3_aa: CASSVSGGVYNEQFF; cdr3_nt: TGTGCCAGCAGCGTTAGCGGGGGGGTTTACAATGAGCAGTTCTTC
clone_size: NA; v_call: TRBV28; d_call: NA; j_call: TRBJ1-2; cdr3_aa: CASLPGSNYGYTF; cdr3_nt: TGTGCCAGCCTCCCCGGTTCTAACTATGGCTACACCTTC
clone_size: few; v_call: TRBV9; d_call: NA; j_call: TRBJ1-6; cdr3_aa: CASSVEGGQSNSPLHF; cdr3_nt: TGTGCCAGCAGCGTAGAGGGAGGACAGTCTAATTCACCCCTCCACTTT
clone_size: NA; v_call: TRBV4-1; d_call: NA; j_call: TRBJ2-1; cdr3_aa: CASSQSSRGGAYNEQFF; cdr3_nt: TGCGCCAGCAGCCAGTCCTCCCGGGGCGGGGCCTACAATGAGCAGTTCTTC
clone_size: NA; v_call: TRBV7-3; d_call: TRBD1; j_call: TRBJ2-2; cdr3_aa: CASSYLWTGDAGELFF; cdr3_nt: TGTGCCAGCAGCTACCTCTGGACAGGCGACGCCGGGGAGCTGTTTTTT
clone_size: NA; v_call: TRBV5-4; d_call: TRBD2; j_call: TRBJ2-1; cdr3_aa: CASSSPGLAVSLNEQFF; cdr3_nt: TGTGCCAGCAGCTCACCGGGACTAGCGGTATCTCTGAATGAGCAGTTCTTC
clone_size: NA; v_call: TRBV3-1/TRBV3-2; d_call: TRBD2; j_call: TRBJ2-3; cdr3_aa: CASSQPSGGLSTDTQYF; cdr3_nt: TGTGCCAGCAGCCAACCCAGCGGGGGGCTTAGCACAGATACGCAGTATTTT
clone_size: NA; v_call: TRBV28; d_call: NA; j_call: TRBJ1-2; cdr3_aa: CASSPPRSRGYGYTF; cdr3_nt: TGTGCCAGCAGTCCCCCCCGATCTCGAGGCTATGGCTACACCTTC
clone_size: NA; v_call: TRBV18; d_call: NA; j_call: TRBJ1-1; cdr3_aa: CASSTRTGEAFF; cdr3_nt: TGTGCCAGCTCAACCCGGACCGGTGAAGCTTTCTTT
clone_size: NA; v_call: TRBV4-1; d_call: NA; j_call: TRBJ1-4; cdr3_aa: CASSQDLGATNEKLFF; cdr3_nt: TGCGCCAGCAGCCAAGATCTGGGGGCAACTAATGAAAAACTGTTTTTT
clone_size: NA; v_call: TRBV29-1; d_call: NA; j_call: TRBJ2-2; cdr3_aa: CSVDSENTGELFF; cdr3_nt: TGCAGCGTTGATTCTGAGAACACCGGGGAGCTGTTTTTT
clone_size: NA; v_call: TRBV25-1; d_call: TRBD1; j_call: TRBJ1-4; cdr3_aa: CASSERPGQGNEKLFF; cdr3_nt: TGTGCCAGCAGTGAACGTCCGGGACAGGGTAATGAAAAACTGTTTTTT
clone_size: NA; v_call: TRBV19; d_call: NA; j_call: TRBJ1-5; cdr3_aa: CASSALGQGSDPQHF; cdr3_nt: TGTGCCAGTAGTGCCTTAGGGCAGGGGTCGGACCCCCAGCATTTT
clone_size: NA; v_call: TRBV15; d_call: NA; j_call: TRBJ2-5; cdr3_aa: CATSLAYQETQYF; cdr3_nt: TGTGCCACCAGCCTAGCGTACCAAGAGACCCAGTACTTC
clone_size: NA; v_call: TRBV5-1; d_call: NA; j_call: TRBJ2-2; cdr3_aa: CASSRAPGGGELFF; cdr3_nt: TGCGCCAGCAGCAGGGCCCCCGGGGGCGGGGAGCTGTTTTTT
clone_size: NA; v_call: TRBV27; d_call: NA; j_call: TRBJ1-4; cdr3_aa: CASSLRSRSTNEKLFF; cdr3_nt: TGTGCCAGCAGTTTAAGGAGTCGGTCAACTAATGAAAAACTGTTTTTT
clone_size: NA; v_call: TRBV5-6; d_call: TRBD1; j_call: TRBJ1-2; cdr3_aa: CASSFGTAPIGTF; cdr3_nt: TGTGCCAGCAGCTTCGGGACAGCCCCCATCGGCACCTTC
clone_size: NA; v_call: TRBV11-2; d_call: NA; j_call: TRBJ2-7; cdr3_aa: CASSLRGVEAYEQYF; cdr3_nt: TGTGCCAGCAGCTTAAGAGGGGTAGAGGCCTACGAGCAGTACTTC
clone_size: NA; v_call: TRBV5-1; d_call: NA; j_call: TRBJ2-1; cdr3_aa: CASSLGNTGWRGNEQFF; cdr3_nt: TGCGCCAGCAGCTTGGGCAATACAGGGTGGAGGGGTAATGAGCAGTTCTTC